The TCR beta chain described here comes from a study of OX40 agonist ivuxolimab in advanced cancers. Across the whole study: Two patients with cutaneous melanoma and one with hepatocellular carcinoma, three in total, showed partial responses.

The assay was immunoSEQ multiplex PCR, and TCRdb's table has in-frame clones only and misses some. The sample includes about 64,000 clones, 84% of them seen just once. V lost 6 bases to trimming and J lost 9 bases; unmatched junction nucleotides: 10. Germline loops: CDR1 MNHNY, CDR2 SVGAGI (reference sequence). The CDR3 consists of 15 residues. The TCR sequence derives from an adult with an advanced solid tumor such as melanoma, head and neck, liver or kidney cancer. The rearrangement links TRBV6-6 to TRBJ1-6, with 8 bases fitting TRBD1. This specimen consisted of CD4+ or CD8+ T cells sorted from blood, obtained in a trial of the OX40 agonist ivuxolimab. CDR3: CASSSGQGRTSPLHF. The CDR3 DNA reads TGTGCCAGCAGCAGCGGACAGGGTCGAACTTCACCCCTCCACTTT.